This T cell receptor (beta chain) is from a study of early T cells in non-severe SARS-CoV-2 infection. Looking at the study overall: The input, bulk RNA from unsorted whole blood, was sequenced, and chains were unpaired. Study-level findings and limits: The study's VDJdb matching favored anti-spike CD8 responses and missed private and CD4 specificities.

Unique molecular identifiers were attached to individual cDNA molecules. One entry per CDR3 protein, called by TCRdb with MiXCR from the 5' RACE reads. The sample lists approximately 97,000 distinct CDR3 sequences; 9.5% to 12% were seen once. This clonotype was observed a handful of times. Antigen unknown. The V end was cut by 6 bases, the J end by 3 bases, with 20 bases between. CDR3 length equals 16 residues. Germline CDR1 MNHNY, CDR2 SVGAGI (reference sequence). The sample consisted of whole blood, taken at baseline. This TCR derives from an adult who was a healthcare worker with PCR-confirmed SARS-CoV-2 infection or an uninfected control (not recorded which). The chain joins TRBV6-6 to TRBJ1-2; D is perhaps TRBD1 (6 bases). The CDR3 region is CASSYADGEGDYGYTF. The CDR3 DNA sequence: TGTGCCAGCAGCTACGCAGACGGGGAGGGGGACTATGGCTACACCTTC.